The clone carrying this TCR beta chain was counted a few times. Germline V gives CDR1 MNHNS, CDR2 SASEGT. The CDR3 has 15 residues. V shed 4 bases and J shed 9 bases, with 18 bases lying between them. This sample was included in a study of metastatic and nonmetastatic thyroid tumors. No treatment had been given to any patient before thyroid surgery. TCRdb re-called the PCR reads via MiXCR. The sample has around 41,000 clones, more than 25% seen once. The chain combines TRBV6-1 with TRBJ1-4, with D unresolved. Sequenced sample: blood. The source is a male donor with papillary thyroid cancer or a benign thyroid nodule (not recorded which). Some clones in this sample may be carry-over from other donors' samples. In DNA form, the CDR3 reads TGTGCCAGCAGTGTCGGCCAACCTTCCCAAAAAAAACTGTTTTTT. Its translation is CASSVGQPSQKKLFF.